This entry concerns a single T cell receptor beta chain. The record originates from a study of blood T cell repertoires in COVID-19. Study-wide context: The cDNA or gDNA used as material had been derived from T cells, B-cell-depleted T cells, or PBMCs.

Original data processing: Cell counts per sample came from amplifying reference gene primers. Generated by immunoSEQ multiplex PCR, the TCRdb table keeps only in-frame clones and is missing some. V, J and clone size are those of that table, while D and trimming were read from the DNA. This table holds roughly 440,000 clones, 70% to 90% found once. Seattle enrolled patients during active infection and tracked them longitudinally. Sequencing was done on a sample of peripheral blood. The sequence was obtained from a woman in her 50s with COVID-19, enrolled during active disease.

The CDR3 DNA follows: TGTGCCAGCAGCGAGTACGACAGGGAGGACTACGAGCAGTACTTC. Translation gives CASSEYDREDYEQYF. This chain links TRBV9 with TRBJ2-7; the D gene is possibly TRBD1 (7 bases). The ends were cut back, 3 bases at V and 3 bases at J, with 16 bases in the middle. The CDR3 consists of 15 residues. Germline V CDR1 and CDR2: SGDLS, YYNGEE.